This TCR beta chain came from a study of CD8 T cells in ankylosing spondylitis. Notes on this clonotype: As yet, its antigen is unknown. Relative to the germline gene, one junction end is altered; a read error may explain this.

General study findings and limits: Enrichment of disease-linked clones was reportedly significant in matched ankylosing spondylitis synovial fluid. Fewer than ten highly homologous variants made up a TCR beta motif that seemed to typify ankylosing spondylitis blood.

Libraries of TCR beta came from quantitative 5'-RACE with molecular barcodes. One entry per CDR3 protein results from TCRdb running MiXCR on the 5' RACE reads. This sample yields 200,000 to 300,000 distinct CDR3 sequences, of which 8% to 9% are seen a single time; around 4.8% belongs to the top ten. The CDR3 length is 14 residues. Germline CDR1 SGHNT, CDR2 YYREEE (reference sequence). The clonotype was recovered from a female donor with ankylosing spondylitis or in good health (not recorded which). The V call is TRBV5-4, the J call TRBJ1-1; D remains ambiguous. Sequencing was done on a sample of blood, either unsorted or a sorted T cell fraction (not recorded which). CDR3 residues: CVSSADRRTAEAFF. CDR3 coding DNA: TGTGTCAGCAGCGCGGACCGGCGAACGGCTGAAGCTTTCTTT.